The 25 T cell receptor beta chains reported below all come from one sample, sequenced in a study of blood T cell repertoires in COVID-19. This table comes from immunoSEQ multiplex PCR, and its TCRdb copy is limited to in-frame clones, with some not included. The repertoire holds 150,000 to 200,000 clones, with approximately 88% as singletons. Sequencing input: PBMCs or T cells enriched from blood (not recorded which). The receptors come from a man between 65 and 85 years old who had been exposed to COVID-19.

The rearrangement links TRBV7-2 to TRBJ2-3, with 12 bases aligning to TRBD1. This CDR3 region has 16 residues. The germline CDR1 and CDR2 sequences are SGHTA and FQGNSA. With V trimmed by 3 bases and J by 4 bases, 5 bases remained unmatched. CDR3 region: CASSFQGQGAADTQYF. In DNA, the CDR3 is TGTGCCAGCAGCTTTCAGGGACAGGGGGCTGCAGATACGCAGTATTTT.

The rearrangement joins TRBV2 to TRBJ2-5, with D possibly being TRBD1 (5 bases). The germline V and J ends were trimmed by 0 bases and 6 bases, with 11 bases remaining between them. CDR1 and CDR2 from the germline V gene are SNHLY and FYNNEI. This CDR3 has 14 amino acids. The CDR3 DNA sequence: TGTGCCAGCAGTGAAGCGCTGAAGGGGAAGACCCAGTACTTC. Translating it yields CASSEALKGKTQYF.

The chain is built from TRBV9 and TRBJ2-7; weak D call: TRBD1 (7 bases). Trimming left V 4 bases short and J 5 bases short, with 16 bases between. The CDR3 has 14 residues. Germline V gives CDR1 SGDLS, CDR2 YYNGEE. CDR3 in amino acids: CASSSQGGLDEQYF. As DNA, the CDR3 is TGTGCCAGCAGCTCCCAGGGGGGTCTGGACGAGCAGTACTTC.

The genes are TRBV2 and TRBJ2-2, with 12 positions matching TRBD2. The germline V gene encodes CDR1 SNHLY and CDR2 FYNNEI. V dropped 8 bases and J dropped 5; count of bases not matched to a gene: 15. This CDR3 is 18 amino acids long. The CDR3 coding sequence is TGTGCCAGCCAACGACTAGCGGGAGATCCAGGGCGGACCGGGGAGCTGTTTTTT. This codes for CASQRLAGDPGRTGELFF.

CDR3 residues: CASKGASGNQPQHF. CDR3 in DNA: TGTGCCAGCAAGGGGGCTTCGGGCAATCAGCCCCAGCATTTT. The chain couples TRBV19 to TRBJ1-5; 7 bases agree with TRBD1. The length of the CDR3 is 14 residues. V lost 9 bases and J lost 2; bases outside the gene matches: 7. The V gene's germline CDR1 is LNHDA and CDR2 SQIVND (reference sequence).

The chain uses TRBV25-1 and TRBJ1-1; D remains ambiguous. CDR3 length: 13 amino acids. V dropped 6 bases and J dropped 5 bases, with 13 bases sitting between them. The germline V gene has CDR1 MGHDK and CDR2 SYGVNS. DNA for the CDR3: TGTGCCAGCAGGTGGTCCCTCGGGACTGAAGCTTTCTTT. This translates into CASRWSLGTEAFF.

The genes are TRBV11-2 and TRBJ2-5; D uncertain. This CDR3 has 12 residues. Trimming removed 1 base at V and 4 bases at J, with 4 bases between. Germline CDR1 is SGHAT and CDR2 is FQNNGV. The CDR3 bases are TGTGCCAGCAGCTTAGTGCGAGAGACCCAGTACTTC. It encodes CASSLVRETQYF.

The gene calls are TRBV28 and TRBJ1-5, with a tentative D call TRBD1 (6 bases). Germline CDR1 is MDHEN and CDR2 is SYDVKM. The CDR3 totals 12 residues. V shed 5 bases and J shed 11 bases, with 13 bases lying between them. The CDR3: CASSPSGAAQHF. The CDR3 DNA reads TGTGCCAGCAGTCCGTCAGGGGCAGCCCAGCATTTT.

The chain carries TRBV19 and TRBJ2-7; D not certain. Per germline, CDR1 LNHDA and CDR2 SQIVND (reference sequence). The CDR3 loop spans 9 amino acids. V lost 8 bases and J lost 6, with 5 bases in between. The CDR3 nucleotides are TGTGCCAGTTTCGGCGAGCAGTACTTC. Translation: CASFGEQYF.

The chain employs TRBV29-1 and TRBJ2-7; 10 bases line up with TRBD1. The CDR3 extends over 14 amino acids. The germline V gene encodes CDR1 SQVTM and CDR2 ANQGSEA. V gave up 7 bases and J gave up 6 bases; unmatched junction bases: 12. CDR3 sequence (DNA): TGCAGCGCCCGGGGGGGGACAGGGGTGCCCGAGCAGTACTTC. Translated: CSARGGTGVPEQYF.

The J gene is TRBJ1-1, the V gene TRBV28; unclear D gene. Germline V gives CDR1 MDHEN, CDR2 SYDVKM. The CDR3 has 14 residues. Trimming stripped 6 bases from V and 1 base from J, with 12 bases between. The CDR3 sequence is CASRLGSSNTEAFF. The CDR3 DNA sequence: TGTGCCAGCAGACTCGGGTCTTCGAACACTGAAGCTTTCTTT.

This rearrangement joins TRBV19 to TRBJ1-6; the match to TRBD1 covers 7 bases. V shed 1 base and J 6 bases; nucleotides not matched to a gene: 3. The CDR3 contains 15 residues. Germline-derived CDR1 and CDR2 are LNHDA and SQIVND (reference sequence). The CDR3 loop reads CASSIAGQINSPLHF. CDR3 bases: TGTGCCAGTAGTATAGCGGGACAGATTAATTCACCCCTCCACTTT.

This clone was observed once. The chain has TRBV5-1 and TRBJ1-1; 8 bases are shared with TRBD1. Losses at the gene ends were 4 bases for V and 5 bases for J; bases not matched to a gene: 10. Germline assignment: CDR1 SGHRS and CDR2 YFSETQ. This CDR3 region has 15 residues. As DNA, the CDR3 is TGCGCCAGCAGCGTGGGTACAGGGGGGTATACTGAAGCTTTCTTT. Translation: CASSVGTGGYTEAFF.

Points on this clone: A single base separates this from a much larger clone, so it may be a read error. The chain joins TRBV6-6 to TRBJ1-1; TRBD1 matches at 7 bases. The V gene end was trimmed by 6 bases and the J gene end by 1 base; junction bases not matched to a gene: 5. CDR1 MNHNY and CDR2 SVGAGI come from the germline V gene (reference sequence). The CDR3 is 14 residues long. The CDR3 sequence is CASSPGTENTEAFF. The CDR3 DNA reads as TGTGCCAGCAGCCCCGGGACAGAGAACACTGAAGCTTTCTTT.

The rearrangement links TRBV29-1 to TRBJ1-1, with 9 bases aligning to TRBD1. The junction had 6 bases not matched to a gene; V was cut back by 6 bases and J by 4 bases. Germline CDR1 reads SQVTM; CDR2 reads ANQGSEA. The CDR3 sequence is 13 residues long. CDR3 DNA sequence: TGCAGCGTCCGACAGGGGGTCGCCACTGAAGCTTTCTTT. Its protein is CSVRQGVATEAFF.

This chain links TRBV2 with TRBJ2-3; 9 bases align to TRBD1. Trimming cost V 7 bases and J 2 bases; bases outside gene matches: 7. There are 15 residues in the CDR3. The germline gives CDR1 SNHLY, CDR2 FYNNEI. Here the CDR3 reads CASIVDRGATDTQYF. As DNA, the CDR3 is TGTGCCAGCATCGTGGACAGGGGTGCCACAGATACGCAGTATTTT.

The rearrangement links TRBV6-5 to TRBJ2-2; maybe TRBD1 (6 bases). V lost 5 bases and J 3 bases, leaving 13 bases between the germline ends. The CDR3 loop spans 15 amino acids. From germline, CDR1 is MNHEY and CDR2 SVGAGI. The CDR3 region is CASSIGQIHTGELFF. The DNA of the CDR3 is TGTGCCAGCAGTATCGGACAGATTCACACCGGGGAGCTGTTTTTT.

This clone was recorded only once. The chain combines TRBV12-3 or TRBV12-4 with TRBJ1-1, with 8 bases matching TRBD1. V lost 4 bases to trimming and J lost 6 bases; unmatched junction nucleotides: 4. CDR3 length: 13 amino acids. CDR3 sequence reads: CASSSTGVPEAFF. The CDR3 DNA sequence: TGTGCCAGCAGTTCGACAGGGGTCCCTGAAGCTTTCTTT.

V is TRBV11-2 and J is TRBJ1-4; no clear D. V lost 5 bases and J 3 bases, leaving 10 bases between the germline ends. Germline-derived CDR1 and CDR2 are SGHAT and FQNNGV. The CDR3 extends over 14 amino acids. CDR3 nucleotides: TGTGCCAGCAGCATCAGCGGGCCTAATGAAAAACTGTTTTTT. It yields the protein CASSISGPNEKLFF.

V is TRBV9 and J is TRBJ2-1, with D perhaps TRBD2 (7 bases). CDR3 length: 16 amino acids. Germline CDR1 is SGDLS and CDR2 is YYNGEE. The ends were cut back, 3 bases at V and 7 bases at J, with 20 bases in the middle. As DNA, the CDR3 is TGTGCCAGCAGCGGATCCCCGGGGGGCCCGGGGAATGAGCAGTTCTTC. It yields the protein CASSGSPGGPGNEQFF.

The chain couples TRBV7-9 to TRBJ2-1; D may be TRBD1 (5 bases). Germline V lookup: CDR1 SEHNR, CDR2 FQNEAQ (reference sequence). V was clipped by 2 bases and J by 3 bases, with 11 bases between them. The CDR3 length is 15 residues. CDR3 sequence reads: CASSLSRQRYNEQFF. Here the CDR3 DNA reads TGTGCCAGCAGCTTATCTCGACAGCGCTACAATGAGCAGTTCTTC. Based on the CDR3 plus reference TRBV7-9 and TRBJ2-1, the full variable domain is DTGVSQNPRHKITKRGQNVTFRCDPISEHNRLYWYRQTLGQGPEFLTYFQNEAQLEKSRLLSDRFSAERPKGSFSTLEIQRTEQGDSAMYLCASSLSRQRYNEQFFGPGTRLTVL.

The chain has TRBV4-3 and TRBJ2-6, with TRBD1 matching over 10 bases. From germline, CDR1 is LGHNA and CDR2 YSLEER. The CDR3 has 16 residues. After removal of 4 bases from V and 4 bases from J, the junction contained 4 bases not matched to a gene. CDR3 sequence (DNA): TGCGCCAGCAGCCCGGGACAGGGGACCGGGGCCAACGTCCTGACTTTC. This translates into CASSPGQGTGANVLTF.

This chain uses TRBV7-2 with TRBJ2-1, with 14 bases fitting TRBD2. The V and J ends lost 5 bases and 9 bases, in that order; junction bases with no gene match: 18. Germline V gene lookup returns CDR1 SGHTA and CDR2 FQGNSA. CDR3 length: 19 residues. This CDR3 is CASSPPAGLAGGGRGEQFF. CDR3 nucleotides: TGTGCCAGCAGCCCGCCCGCCGGACTAGCGGGAGGAGGCAGGGGTGAGCAGTTCTTC.

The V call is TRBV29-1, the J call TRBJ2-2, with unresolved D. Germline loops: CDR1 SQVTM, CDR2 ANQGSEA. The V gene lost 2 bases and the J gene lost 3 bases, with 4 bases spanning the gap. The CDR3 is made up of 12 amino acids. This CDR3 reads CSVETDTGELFF. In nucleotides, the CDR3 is TGCAGCGTTGAAACTGACACCGGGGAGCTGTTTTTT.

The DNA of the CDR3 is TGTGCCAGCAGCCAAGGATCGGTTCAAAACTCTGGAAACACCATATATTTT. Its translation is CASSQGSVQNSGNTIYF. The chain recombines TRBV4-2 with TRBJ1-3; D unclear. Trimming stripped 1 base from V and 0 bases from J, with 13 bases between. Germline assignment: CDR1 LGHNA and CDR2 YNFKEQ. The CDR3 runs to 17 residues.